Listed below are T cell receptor beta chains from one sample, sequenced in a study of shared clonotypes between healthy human individuals. Data came from immunoSEQ multiplex PCR; TCRdb stores just in-frame clones and leaves some out. The data show a few hundred thousand clones, just over 75% seen once. Material for sequencing was PBMCs. These receptors were collected from a woman aged 40-49 years in good health. Some clones in this sample may be carry-over from other donors' samples. CDR3s include the opening cysteine and the closing phenylalanine or tryptophan. Each record gives: J gene, clone size, V gene, D gene, CDR3 protein, CDR3 DNA. The D gene is left open where the match is weak. Not all rows give a size; the values are once, few, many and, for expanded clones, a class.

j_call: TRBJ2-4; clone_size: -; v_call: TRBV28; d_call: TRBD2; cdr3_aa: CASSLVGLGVTAKNIQYF; cdr3_nt: TGTGCCAGCAGTTTAGTGGGACTAGGTGTGACAGCCAAAAACATTCAGTACTTC
j_call: TRBJ2-1; clone_size: -; v_call: TRBV27; d_call: TRBD1; cdr3_aa: CASSSGTGGRGEQFF; cdr3_nt: TGTGCCAGCAGTTCAGGGACAGGGGGCCGGGGTGAGCAGTTCTTC
j_call: TRBJ1-1; clone_size: -; v_call: TRBV7-9; d_call: -; cdr3_aa: CASSLGASPFVATEAFF; cdr3_nt: TGTGCCAGCAGCTTAGGTGCCAGTCCCTTTGTTGCGACTGAAGCTTTCTTT
j_call: TRBJ2-1; clone_size: -; v_call: TRBV19; d_call: -; cdr3_aa: CASSIRPPVDEQFF; cdr3_nt: TGTGCCAGTAGTATCCGGCCTCCAGTAGATGAGCAGTTCTTC
j_call: TRBJ2-7; clone_size: -; v_call: TRBV4-1; d_call: TRBD2; cdr3_aa: CASSPRGSGSYEQYF; cdr3_nt: TGCGCCAGCAGCCCAAGGGGTAGCGGGAGTTACGAGCAGTACTTC
j_call: TRBJ2-3; clone_size: -; v_call: TRBV6-1; d_call: -; cdr3_aa: CASSESGAGGGTDTQYF; cdr3_nt: TGTGCCAGCAGTGAATCCGGGGCCGGGGGTGGCACAGATACGCAGTATTTT
j_call: TRBJ1-5; clone_size: few; v_call: TRBV7-9; d_call: -; cdr3_aa: CARLRYGQPQHF; cdr3_nt: TGTGCCAGACTTCGGTACGGTCAGCCCCAGCATTTT
j_call: TRBJ1-1; clone_size: -; v_call: TRBV5-1; d_call: -; cdr3_aa: CASSGSGTPDTEAFF; cdr3_nt: TGCGCCAGCAGCGGATCAGGGACTCCGGACACTGAAGCTTTCTTT
j_call: TRBJ2-7; clone_size: -; v_call: TRBV6-5; d_call: -; cdr3_aa: CASSYSYYEQYF; cdr3_nt: TGTGCCAGCAGTTACTCGTACTACGAGCAGTACTTC
j_call: TRBJ1-3; clone_size: -; v_call: TRBV9; d_call: -; cdr3_aa: CASSVAQSWNTIYF; cdr3_nt: TGTGCCAGCAGCGTAGCTCAGTCTTGGAACACCATATATTTT